This entry describes one T cell receptor beta chain. Its antigen has not been determined. No clone much larger than this one lies a single base away; base qualities are absent. Looking up the germline V gene yields CDR1 SGHTA and CDR2 FQGNSA. The V end loses 6 bases and the J end loses 6 bases, and a stretch of 14 bases separates them. Spanning cysteine to phenylalanine, the CDR3 consists of 13 amino acids. Only the CDR3 DNA is retained, 39 bases long and in frame from the first base. The method was the immunoSEQ multiplex PCR assay. For the multiplex PCR, a mixture combining 60 forward primers for TCR Vbeta segments and 13 reverse primers for TCR Jbeta segments was used. Amplification of the CDR3 region of rearranged TCR beta genes was performed with a multiplex PCR assay on genomic DNA. Amplified TCR beta libraries were sequenced as 87-base-pair reads on the Illumina HiSeq System. The authors' analysis ran thus. In a later analysis, 80 million or so unique TCR beta chains were counted across the roughly 700 repertoires, and about 10 million of these chains were shared by at least two donors. Raw reads were error-corrected and collapsed into unique sequences by a nearest-neighbor algorithm in which closely related sequences were merged to remove PCR and sequencing errors. V, D and J gene segments were assigned by aligning CDR3 sequences to IMGT reference sequences. Each retained sequence needed at least a six-nucleotide match to both a V gene segment and a J gene segment. Rearrangements were classified as productive when the CDR3 lacked stop codons and remained in frame with V and J, and all other rearrangements were classified as non-productive. CDR3 was defined according to IMGT convention as the region running from the second conserved V-encoded cysteine to the conserved J-encoded phenylalanine. In an earlier analysis of around 570 of the donors, sequences lacking an unambiguous match to a single V gene segment were excluded. In an earlier analysis of more than 500 of the donors, a V segment was called functional when productive rearrangements were above 56.7%, and segregating when the standard deviation between donors exceeded 5%. A statistical classification framework was built to diagnose cytomegalovirus status from the catalog of TCR beta chain sequences. In a later analysis, TCR nucleotide sequences were compared against IMGT/GENE-DB human TR gene sequences so that V and J genes could be assigned. A later analysis assigned CDR3 sequences and most-parsimonious VDJ recombination scenarios with the TCRdist pipeline. In a later analysis, every TCR beta chain was defined by the combination of its CDR3 amino acid sequence and its V-gene family, and reads without a unique V-gene family were dropped. In a later analysis, 450 to 600 highly shared, low-generation-probability nucleotide sequences were removed to address suspected cross-contamination and a sequencing artifact. In a later analysis, a clonal expansion index was calculated for each public chain from normalized within-repertoire ranks of inferred template counts. A later analysis computed generation probabilities with a VDJ recombination model fitted to out-of-frame rearrangements, and checked the results against IGoR. In a later analysis, hypergeometric tests were used to score TCR-TCR, TCR-HLA and TCR-CMV co-occurrence, with a repertoire-size bias correction applied to TCR pairs. To estimate false discovery rates, a later analysis permuted the HLA or CMV assignments 20 times. In a later analysis, co-occurring TCRs were grouped using DBSCAN, and TCRdist sequence similarity was added for clustering within HLA-allele-positive subsets. Co-occurrence clustering excluded repertoires with fewer than 30,000 or more than 120,000 public chains, plus five with anomalous nucleotide sharing. TCRdb mirrors the immuneACCESS table, restricted to in-frame sequences. Some clones are absent from its copies; in checked studies, under half trace to an unresolved V gene, and the reason for the others is unknown. V, J and clone size are taken as reported in that table, and D and trimming were inferred from the DNA itself. For this sample the table gives around 140,000 clones, of which just under 85% were detected only once. The ten biggest clones cover about 1.4% of the sample.

The cohort comprised around 690 healthy bone marrow donors. At the time of sampling, every cohort member was nominally healthy, though immune exposures that went unrecorded were likely present. The donor was CMV seropositive and belonged to the group of about 290 seropositive cohort members. Each donor provided a peripheral blood sample, and peripheral blood mononuclear cells were used for TCR beta sequencing. The Qiagen DNeasy Blood Extraction Kit was used to extract genomic DNA from the blood cell samples. This sample was included in a study of cytomegalovirus exposure and HLA in healthy donors (dated by TCRdb to about 2017). In the study overall: In an earlier analysis of 587 of the donors, roughly 300 Gb of sequence data and about 110 million unique TCR beta sequences from some 170 million T cells were reported. To decide whether each TCR beta V gene segment behaved as functional or pseudogenic, an earlier analysis of some 600 of the donors relied on high-throughput TCR beta sequencing. Using immunosequencing, the study profiled T cell repertoires from 666 subjects and related those repertoires to cytomegalovirus serostatus. In a later genetic analysis, genome-wide SNP genotypes for about 55% of the roughly 700 donors were used, and that subset was treated as a discovery cohort. Typing coverage varied by locus: roughly 620-640 donors for A, B, C, DRB1 and DQB1; about 520 for DQA1; more than 600 for DPA1; around 450 for DPB1. Of the approximately 400 genotyped donors, 65% to 90% were placed in the genetic ancestry cluster associated with self-reported Caucasian donors. In the later analysis, no new phenotypic data were used to find candidate immune exposures; instead, reliance was placed on TCR beta sequences and their occurrence across donors. Besides the first cohort of roughly 640 subjects, a separate validation cohort made up of 120 different subjects was used. Approximately 310 gigabases of sequencing data and approximately 85 million unique TCR sequences were included in an early release covering about 600 HLA-typed donors. Roughly five DR-DQ haplotypes were treated as single units for association and clustering because of strong linkage in the cohort. The aim of the study was to test whether cataloging public T cell receptors could identify signatures of past pathogen exposure. A later analysis re-analyzed previously published TCR beta repertoires from 550 to 700 donors and added high-resolution HLA genotyping to study TCR occurrence patterns. Among 300 to 500 genotyped donors of the cohort, an average of approximately 240,000 unique TCR beta nucleotide sequences was sequenced per donor, of which about 19% were non-productive. Every discovery cohort repertoire had been produced on one sequencing platform. HLA typing covered class I and class II loci at four-digit resolution. To predict cytomegalovirus infection status, the study combined high-throughput TCR immunosequencing, statistical association of individual TCRs with disease status, and machine learning. Donor age, sex, ethnicity and CMV serostatus were compiled together with the repertoire data.

Findings and caveats that apply to the study as a whole: Because HLA typing was unavailable for some donors at each locus, only the typed subset was used in association tests. This cohort had only TCR beta chains sequenced, and the lack of alpha or paired-chain data limited which features could be detected. A later analysis associated 15,000 to 20,000 TCR beta sequences with specific HLA alleles at a false discovery rate of 0.05. V-gene and J-gene trimming of TCR beta chains was associated with a missense DCLRE1C variant in a later genetic analysis, and the association was replicated in an independent cohort. According to a later analysis, parvovirus B19, influenza, CMV and Epstein-Barr virus appeared linked to several top co-occurrence clusters. Roughly uniform sequencing depth across donors was assumed in presence/absence analyses, although this assumption may not hold. Some IMGT-functional V segments, including TRBV6-2 and TRBV6-3, could not be distinguished by the 87-base-pair reads and were therefore excluded. In vitro tests confirmed that a few of the cytomegalovirus-associated TCR beta chains recognize cytomegalovirus antigens. In both the original and validation cohorts, the classifier was reported to diagnose cytomegalovirus status with high specificity and sensitivity. Correlated functional status among segregating V segments might reflect linkage disequilibrium, but an unknown experimental factor could not be ruled out. The sequencing pipeline was judged likely to have produced a cluster of highly shared sequence variants as a technical artifact. In an earlier analysis of about 540 of the donors, most TCR beta V segments were observed in productive rearrangements about 87% or about 30% of the time, broadly matching IMGT annotations. The study gave a list of around 170 TCR beta chains associated with cytomegalovirus. Assigning TCR associations to individual alleles was difficult when HLA alleles, especially DR and DQ, strongly co-occurred. The authors suggested that the approach could potentially be extended to other disease states and immunological phenotypes. While some public TCRs were present in many individuals, most TCR sequences turned up only very rarely across donors. A further reported finding was that TCR beta sequences accurately predicted the HLA-A and HLA-B alleles for most subjects in the first cohort. CMV serostatus was the only immune exposure information available for the cohort. The earlier analysis of almost 600 of the donors excluded some 15 rarely observed V segments, including chromosome 9 orphons, because counts were too low. In a later analysis, HLA-associated TCR beta chains showed more clonal expansion and lower generation probabilities than non-associated chains that were equally common. In a later analysis, TCR association rates were found to vary across HLA loci, with the most associated TCRs seen for DRB1 alleles and the fewest for HLA-C alleles. According to a later analysis, most CMV-associated TCR beta chains appeared to be HLA-restricted, and the HLA associations seemed to be driven largely by CMV exposure. Compared with the roughly 700-donor mean, donors in an Asian-associated ancestry cluster had fewer N-insertions in productive TCRs, according to a later genetic analysis.

The source is a man aged 25 to 40 in good health and CMV-seropositive. The chain uses TRBV7-2 and TRBJ1-2, with no reliable assignment of the D segment. The sequenced material came from PBMCs. The CDR3 has the sequence CASRRDAGNGYTF. The DNA sequence is given as TGTGCCAGCAGGAGAGACGCGGGGAATGGCTACACCTTC.